This T cell receptor (beta chain) derives from a study of T cells in Graves' hyperthyroidism and ophthalmopathy. There were TCR beta CDR3 regions amplified from RNA transcripts. The primer set for the first-round RT-PCR of the TCR CDR3 was HTBI. TCRdb reprocessed the multiplex PCR reads with MiXCR, giving one entry per CDR3 protein. The sample holds about 350,000 distinct CDR3 sequences, 15% to 20% seen once. General study results and limits: Blood also carried most thyroid clonotypes expanded above 0.001.

Germline values: CDR1 SGHTA, CDR2 FQGNSA. This CDR3 is 15 amino acids long. Trimming stripped 1 base from V and 4 bases from J, with 11 bases between. PBMCs came from about 10 ml fresh peripheral blood. Only a few counts were recorded for this clonotype. Its antigen is undetermined. Sequencing was carried out using blood. V gene TRBV7-2 combines with J gene TRBJ2-1; D not resolved. The source is a woman between 40 and 50 years old with Graves' ophthalmopathy. CDR3: CASSLGVYSYNEQFF. As DNA, the CDR3 is TGTGCCAGCAGCTTAGGCGTTTATTCTTACAATGAGCAGTTCTTC.